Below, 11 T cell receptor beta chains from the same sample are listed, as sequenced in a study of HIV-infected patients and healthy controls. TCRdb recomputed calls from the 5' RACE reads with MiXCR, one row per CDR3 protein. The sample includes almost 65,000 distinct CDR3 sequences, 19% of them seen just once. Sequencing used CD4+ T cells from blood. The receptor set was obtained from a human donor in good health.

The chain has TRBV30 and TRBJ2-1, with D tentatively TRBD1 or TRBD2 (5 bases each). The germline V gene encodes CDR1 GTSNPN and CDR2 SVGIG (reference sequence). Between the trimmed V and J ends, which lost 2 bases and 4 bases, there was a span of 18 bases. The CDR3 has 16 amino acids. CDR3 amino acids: CAWSSTIGTKYNEQFF. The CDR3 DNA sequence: TGTGCCTGGAGTTCAACAATCGGGACGAAATACAATGAGCAGTTCTTC.

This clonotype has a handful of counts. The CDR3 protein is CAISQQGGSVDEQFF. The CDR3 DNA reads TGTGCCATCAGTCAACAGGGGGGAAGTGTAGATGAGCAGTTCTTC. The chain has TRBV10-3 and TRBJ2-1; 8 positions agree with TRBD1. Per the germline V gene, CDR1 is ENHRY and CDR2 is SYGVKD. The CDR3 has 15 residues. J gave up 8 bases and V 5 bases, and 11 bases lay outside the gene matches.

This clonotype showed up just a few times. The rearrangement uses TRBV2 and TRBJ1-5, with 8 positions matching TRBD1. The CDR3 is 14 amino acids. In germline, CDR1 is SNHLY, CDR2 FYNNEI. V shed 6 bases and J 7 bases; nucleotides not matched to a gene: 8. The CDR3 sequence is CASRGTGTDQPQHF. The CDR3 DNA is TGTGCCAGCAGGGGGACAGGCACGGACCAGCCCCAGCATTTT.

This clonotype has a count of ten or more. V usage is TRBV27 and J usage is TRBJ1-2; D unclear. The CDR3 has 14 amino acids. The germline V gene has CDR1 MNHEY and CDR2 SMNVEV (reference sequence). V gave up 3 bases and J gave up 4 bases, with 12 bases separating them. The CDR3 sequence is CASSFGGNSYGYTF. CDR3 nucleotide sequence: TGTGCCAGCAGTTTTGGAGGGAACAGCTATGGCTACACCTTC.

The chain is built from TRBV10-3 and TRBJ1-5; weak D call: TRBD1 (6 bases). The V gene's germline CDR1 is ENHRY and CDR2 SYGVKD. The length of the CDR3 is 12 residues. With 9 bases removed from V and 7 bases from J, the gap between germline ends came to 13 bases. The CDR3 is CAMNREGQPQHF. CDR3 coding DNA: TGTGCCATGAACAGGGAAGGGCAGCCCCAGCATTTT.

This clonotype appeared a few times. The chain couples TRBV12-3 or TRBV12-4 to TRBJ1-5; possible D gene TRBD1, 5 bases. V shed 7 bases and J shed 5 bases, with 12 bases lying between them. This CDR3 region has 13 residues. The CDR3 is CASNNQGYQPQHF. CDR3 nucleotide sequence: TGTGCCAGCAATAATCAGGGTTATCAGCCCCAGCATTTT.

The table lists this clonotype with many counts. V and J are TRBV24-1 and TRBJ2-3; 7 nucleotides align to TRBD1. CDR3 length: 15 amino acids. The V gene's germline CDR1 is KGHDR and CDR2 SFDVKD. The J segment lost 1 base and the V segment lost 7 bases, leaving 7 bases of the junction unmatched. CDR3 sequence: CATRNTGAGTDTQYF. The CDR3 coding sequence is TGTGCCACCAGAAATACAGGGGCCGGCACAGATACGCAGTATTTT.

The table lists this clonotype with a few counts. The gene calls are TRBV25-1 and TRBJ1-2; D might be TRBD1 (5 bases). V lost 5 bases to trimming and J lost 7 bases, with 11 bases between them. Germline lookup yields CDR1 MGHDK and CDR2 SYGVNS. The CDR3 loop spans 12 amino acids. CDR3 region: CASSLWGRGYTF. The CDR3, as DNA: TGTGCCAGCAGTTTGTGGGGCCGTGGCTACACCTTC.

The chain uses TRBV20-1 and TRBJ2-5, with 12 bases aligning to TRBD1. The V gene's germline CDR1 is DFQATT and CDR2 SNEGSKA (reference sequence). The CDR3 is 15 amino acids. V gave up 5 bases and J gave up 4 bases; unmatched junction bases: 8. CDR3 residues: CSAAGGQGALETQYF. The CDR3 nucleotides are TGCAGTGCTGCGGGGGGACAGGGGGCTTTAGAGACCCAGTACTTC.

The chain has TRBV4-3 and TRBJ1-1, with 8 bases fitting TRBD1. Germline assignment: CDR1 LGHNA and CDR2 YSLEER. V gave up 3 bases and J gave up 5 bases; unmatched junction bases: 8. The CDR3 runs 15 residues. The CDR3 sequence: CASSHARGRSTEAFF. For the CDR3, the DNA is TGCGCCAGCAGCCATGCCAGGGGGCGGAGTACTGAAGCTTTCTTT.

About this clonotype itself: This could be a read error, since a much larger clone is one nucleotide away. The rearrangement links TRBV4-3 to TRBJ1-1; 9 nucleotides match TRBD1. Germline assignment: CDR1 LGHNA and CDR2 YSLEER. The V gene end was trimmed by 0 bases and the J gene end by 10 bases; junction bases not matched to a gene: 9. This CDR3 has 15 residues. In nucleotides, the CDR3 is TGCGCCAGCAGCCAAGAAGAGAACAGGGGGCCTAGAGCTTTCTTT. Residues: CASSQEENRGPRAFF.